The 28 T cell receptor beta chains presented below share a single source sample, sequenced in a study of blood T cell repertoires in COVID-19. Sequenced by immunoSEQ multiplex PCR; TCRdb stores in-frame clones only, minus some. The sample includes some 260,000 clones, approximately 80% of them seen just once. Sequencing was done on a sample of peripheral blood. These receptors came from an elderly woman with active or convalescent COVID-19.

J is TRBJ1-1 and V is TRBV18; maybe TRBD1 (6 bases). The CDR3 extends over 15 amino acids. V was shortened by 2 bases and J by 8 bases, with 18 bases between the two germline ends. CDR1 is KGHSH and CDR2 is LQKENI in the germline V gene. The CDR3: CASSPYLGDTQEAFF. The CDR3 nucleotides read TGTGCCAGCTCACCATACCTGGGGGACACTCAAGAAGCTTTCTTT. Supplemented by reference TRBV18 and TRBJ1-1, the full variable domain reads NAGVMQNPRHLVRRRGQEARLRCSPMKGHSHVYWYRQLPEEGLKFMVYLQKENIIDESGMPKERFSAEFPKEGPSILRIQQVVRGDSAAYFCASSPYLGDTQEAFFGQGTRLTVV.

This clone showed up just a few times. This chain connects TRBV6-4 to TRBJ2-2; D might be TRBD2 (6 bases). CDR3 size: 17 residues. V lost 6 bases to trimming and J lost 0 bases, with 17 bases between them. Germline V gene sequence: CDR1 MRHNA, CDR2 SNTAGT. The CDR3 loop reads CASRRGAGNANTGELFF. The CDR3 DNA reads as TGTGCCAGCAGACGAGGGGCGGGGAACGCGAACACCGGGGAGCTGTTTTTT.

The CDR3 sequence is CAGTRTSGITGELFF. Here the CDR3 DNA reads TGTGCCGGCACGCGGACTAGCGGGATTACCGGGGAGCTGTTTTTT. The genes are TRBV5-4 and TRBJ2-2; 12 positions match TRBD2. Per germline, CDR1 SGHNT and CDR2 YYREEE (reference sequence). The CDR3 is made up of 15 amino acids. J was trimmed by 5 bases and V by 10 bases; bases with no gene match: 9.

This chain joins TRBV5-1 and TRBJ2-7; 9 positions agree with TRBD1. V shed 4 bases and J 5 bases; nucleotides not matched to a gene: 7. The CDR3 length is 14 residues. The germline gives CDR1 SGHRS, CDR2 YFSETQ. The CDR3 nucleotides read TGCGCCAGCAGCGTCGGGACAGGGATCCACGAGCAGTACTTC. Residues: CASSVGTGIHEQYF.

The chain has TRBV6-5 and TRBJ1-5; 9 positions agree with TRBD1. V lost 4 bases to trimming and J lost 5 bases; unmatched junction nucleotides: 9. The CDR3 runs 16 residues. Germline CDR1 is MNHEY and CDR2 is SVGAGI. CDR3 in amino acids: CASSFAGQGMDQPQHF. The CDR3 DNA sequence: TGTGCCAGCAGTTTTGCGGGACAGGGTATGGATCAGCCCCAGCATTTT.

CDR3 DNA: TGTGCCTGGAGTAAGGGAGTAGCAGAGACCCAGTACTTC. It yields the protein CAWSKGVAETQYF. V usage is TRBV30 and J usage is TRBJ2-5; possible D gene TRBD2, 5 bases. The CDR3 totals 13 residues. V was shortened by 2 bases and J by 4 bases, with 11 bases between the two germline ends. CDR1 and CDR2 from the germline V gene are GTSNPN and SVGIG (reference sequence).

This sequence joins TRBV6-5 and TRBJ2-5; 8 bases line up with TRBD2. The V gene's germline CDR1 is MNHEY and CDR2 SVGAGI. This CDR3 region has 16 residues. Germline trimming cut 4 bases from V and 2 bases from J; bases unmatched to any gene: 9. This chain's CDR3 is CASSFTSSGPQETQYF. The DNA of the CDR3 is TGTGCCAGCAGTTTCACGTCTAGCGGGCCACAAGAGACCCAGTACTTC.

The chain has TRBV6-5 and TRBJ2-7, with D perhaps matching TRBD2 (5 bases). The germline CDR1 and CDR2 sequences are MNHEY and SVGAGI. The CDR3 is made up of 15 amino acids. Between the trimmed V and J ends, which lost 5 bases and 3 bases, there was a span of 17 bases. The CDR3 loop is CASSRSIRGSYEQYF. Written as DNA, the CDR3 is TGTGCCAGCAGTAGAAGCATCAGAGGGAGCTACGAGCAGTACTTC.

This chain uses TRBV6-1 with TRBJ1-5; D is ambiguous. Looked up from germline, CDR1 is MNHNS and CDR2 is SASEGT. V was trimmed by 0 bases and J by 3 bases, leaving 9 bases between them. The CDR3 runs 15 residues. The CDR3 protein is CASSEAIRVNQPQHF. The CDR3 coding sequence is TGTGCCAGCAGTGAAGCTATCCGGGTCAATCAGCCCCAGCATTTT.

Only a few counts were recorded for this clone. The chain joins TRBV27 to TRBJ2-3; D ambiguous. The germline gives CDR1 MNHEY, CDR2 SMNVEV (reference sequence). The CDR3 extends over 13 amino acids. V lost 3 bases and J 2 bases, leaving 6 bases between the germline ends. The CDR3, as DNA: TGTGCCAGCAGTTTCGCGAACACAGATACGCAGTATTTT. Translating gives CASSFANTDTQYF.

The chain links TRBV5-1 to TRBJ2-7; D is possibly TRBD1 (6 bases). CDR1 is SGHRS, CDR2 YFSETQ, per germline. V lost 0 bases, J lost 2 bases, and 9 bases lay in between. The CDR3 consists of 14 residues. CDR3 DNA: TGCGCCAGCAGCTTGGTCGGACAGCCCTACGAGCAGTACTTC. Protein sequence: CASSLVGQPYEQYF.

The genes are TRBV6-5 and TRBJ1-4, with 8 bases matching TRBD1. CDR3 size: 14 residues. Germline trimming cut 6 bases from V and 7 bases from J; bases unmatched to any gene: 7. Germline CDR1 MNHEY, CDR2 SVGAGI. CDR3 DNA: TGTGCCAGCAGAGCCTGGACAGGGAGTGAAAAACTGTTTTTT. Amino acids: CASRAWTGSEKLFF.

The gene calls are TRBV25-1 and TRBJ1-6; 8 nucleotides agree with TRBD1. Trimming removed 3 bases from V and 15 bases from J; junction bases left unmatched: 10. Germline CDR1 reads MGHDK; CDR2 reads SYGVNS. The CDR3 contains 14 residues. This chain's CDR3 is CASSDRGQAGGLHF. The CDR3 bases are TGTGCCAGCAGTGACAGGGGGCAGGCTGGGGGCCTCCACTTT.

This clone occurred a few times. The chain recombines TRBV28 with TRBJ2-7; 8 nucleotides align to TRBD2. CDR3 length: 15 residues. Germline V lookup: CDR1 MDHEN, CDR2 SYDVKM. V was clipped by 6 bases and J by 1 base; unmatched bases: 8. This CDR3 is CASRPGGGESYEQYF. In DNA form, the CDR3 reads TGTGCCAGCAGACCGGGAGGGGGAGAGTCCTACGAGCAGTACTTC.

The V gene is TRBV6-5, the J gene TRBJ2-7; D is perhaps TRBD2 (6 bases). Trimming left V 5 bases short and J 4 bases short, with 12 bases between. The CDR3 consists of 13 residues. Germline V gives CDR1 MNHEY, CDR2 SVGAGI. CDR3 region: CASSTPGRYEQYF. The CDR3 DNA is TGTGCCAGCAGTACGCCCGGGAGATACGAGCAGTACTTC.

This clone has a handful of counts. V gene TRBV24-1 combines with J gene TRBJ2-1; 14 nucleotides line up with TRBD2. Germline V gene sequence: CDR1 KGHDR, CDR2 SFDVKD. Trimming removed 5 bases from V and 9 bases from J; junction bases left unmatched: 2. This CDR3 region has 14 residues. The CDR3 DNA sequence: TGTGCCACCAGTGTCGGGACTAGCGGGAGTGAGCAGTTCTTC. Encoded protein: CATSVGTSGSEQFF.

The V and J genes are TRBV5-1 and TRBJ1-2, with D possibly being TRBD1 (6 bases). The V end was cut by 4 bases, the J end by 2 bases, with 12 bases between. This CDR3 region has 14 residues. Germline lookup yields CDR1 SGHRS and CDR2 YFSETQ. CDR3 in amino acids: CASSQSTGNYGYTF. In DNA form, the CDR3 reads TGCGCCAGCAGCCAGTCGACAGGCAACTATGGCTACACCTTC.

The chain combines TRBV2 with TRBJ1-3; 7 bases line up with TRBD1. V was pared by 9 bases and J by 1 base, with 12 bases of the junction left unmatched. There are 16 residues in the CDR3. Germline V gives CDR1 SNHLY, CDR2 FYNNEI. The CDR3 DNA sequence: TGTGCCAGGGGTTTGACAGGGTCAAGATCTGGAAACACCATATATTTT. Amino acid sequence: CARGLTGSRSGNTIYF.

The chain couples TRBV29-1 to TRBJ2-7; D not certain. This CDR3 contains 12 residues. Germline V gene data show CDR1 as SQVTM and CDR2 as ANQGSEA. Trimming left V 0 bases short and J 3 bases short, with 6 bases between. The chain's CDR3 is CSVEDQNYEQYF. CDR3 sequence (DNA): TGCAGCGTTGAAGACCAGAACTACGAGCAGTACTTC.

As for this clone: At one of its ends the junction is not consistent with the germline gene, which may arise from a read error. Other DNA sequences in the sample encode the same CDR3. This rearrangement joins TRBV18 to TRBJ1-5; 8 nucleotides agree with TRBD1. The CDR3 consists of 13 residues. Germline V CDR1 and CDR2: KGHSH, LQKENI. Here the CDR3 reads CASSSDRDQPQHF. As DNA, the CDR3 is TGCGCCAGCTCATCGGACAGGGATCAGCCCCAGCATTTT.

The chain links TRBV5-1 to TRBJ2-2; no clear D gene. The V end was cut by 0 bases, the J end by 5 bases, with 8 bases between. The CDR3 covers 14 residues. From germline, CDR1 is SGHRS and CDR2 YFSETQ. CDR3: CASSLESLTGELFF. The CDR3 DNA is TGCGCCAGCAGCTTGGAGAGCCTTACCGGGGAGCTGTTTTTT.

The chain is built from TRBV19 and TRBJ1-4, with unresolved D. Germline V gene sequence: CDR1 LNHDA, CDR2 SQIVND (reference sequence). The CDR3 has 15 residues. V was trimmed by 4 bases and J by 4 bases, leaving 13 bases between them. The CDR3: CASSTFGGGNEKLFF. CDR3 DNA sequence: TGTGCCAGTAGTACCTTCGGAGGCGGTAATGAAAAACTGTTTTTT.

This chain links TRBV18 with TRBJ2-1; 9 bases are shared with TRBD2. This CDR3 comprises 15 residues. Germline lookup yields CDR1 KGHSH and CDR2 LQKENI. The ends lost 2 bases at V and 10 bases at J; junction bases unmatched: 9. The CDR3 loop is CASSPSGGRAEEQFF. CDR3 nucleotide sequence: TGTGCCAGCTCACCATCGGGCGGGAGGGCCGAAGAGCAGTTCTTC.

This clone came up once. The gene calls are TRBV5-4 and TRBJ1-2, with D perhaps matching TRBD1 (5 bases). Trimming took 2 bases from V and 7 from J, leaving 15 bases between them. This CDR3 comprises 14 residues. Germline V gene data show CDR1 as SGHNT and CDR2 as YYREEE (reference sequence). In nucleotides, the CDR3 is TGTGCCAGCAGCTTCTGGCAGGGAGGAAGTGGCTACACCTTC. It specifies CASSFWQGGSGYTF.

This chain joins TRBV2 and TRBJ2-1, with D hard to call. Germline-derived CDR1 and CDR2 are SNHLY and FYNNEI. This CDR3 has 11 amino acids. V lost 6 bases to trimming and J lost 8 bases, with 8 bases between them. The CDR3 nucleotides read TGTGCCAGCAGGAAGCTGGATGAGCAGTTCTTC. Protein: CASRKLDEQFF.

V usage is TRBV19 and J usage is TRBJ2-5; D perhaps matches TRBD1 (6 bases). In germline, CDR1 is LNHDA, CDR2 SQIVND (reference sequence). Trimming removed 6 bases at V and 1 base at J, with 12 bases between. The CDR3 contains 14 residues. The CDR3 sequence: CASSQGSAQETQYF. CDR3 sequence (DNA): TGTGCCAGTAGCCAGGGGAGCGCCCAAGAGACCCAGTACTTC. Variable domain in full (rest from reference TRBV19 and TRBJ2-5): DGGITQSPKYLFRKEGQNVTLSCEQNLNHDAMYWYRQDPGQGLRLIYYSQIVNDFQKGDIAEGYSVSREKKESFPLTVTSAQKNPTAFYLCASSQGSAQETQYFGPGTRLLVL.

Here the CDR3 DNA reads TGTGCCAGCAGCTTAACGGCGGGGGGCGGCGAGACCCAGTACTTC. Translation: CASSLTAGGGETQYF. The gene calls are TRBV7-9 and TRBJ2-5; TRBD2 aligns across 8 bases. Germline values: CDR1 SEHNR, CDR2 FQNEAQ (reference sequence). CDR3 length equals 15 residues. Unmatched junction bases numbered 7, after V lost 2 bases and J lost 5 bases.

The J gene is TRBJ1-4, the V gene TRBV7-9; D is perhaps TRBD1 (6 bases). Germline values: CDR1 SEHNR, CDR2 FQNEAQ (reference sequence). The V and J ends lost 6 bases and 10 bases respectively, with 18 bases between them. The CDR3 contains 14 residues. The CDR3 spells CASRPGQPGRKLFF. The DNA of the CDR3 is TGTGCCAGCAGACCAGGACAGCCTGGGAGAAAACTGTTTTTT.